This T cell receptor (beta chain) was identified during a study of CD8 T cell repertoires and HIV-1 epitope variants. On the study more broadly: Each of Twenty-five Gag and Nef epitope peptides stimulated a separate culture. Study observations and caveats: Most of the nine antigen-specific clonotypes appeared cross-reactive to autologous or escape variants. The assay identified only TCR beta chains of antigen-proliferating T cells.

The germline gives CDR1 LNHDA, CDR2 SQIVND (reference sequence). V dropped 4 bases and J dropped 4; count of bases not matched to a gene: 7. CDR3 size: 14 residues. Sequencing of TCR beta CDR3 used immunoSEQ survey depth. The assay was immunoSEQ multiplex PCR, and TCRdb's table has in-frame clones only and misses some. The sample holds several thousand clones, 55% to 75% seen once. Turning to this clone: Its antigen is as yet unknown.

The receptor was derived from a male donor with HIV. The chain joins TRBV19 to TRBJ2-7, with 7 nucleotides matching TRBD1. What was sequenced was cultured CD8+ T cells derived from PBMCs. CDR3 sequence: CASSTRSTGYEQYF. The CDR3 DNA is TGTGCCAGTAGTACCCGCTCGACAGGGTACGAGCAGTACTTC.